The clone carrying this T cell receptor (beta chain) was picked up one time. This sample is part of a study of cytomegalovirus exposure and HLA in healthy donors. Unmatched junction bases numbered 16, after V lost 0 bases and J lost 5 bases. Germline CDR1 MGHRA, CDR2 YSYEKL. The CDR3 runs 18 residues. PCR used 60 Vbeta primers and 13 Jbeta primers. Method: immunoSEQ multiplex PCR; TCRdb's copy keeps in-frame clones and lacks some. In the table there are 95,000 to 150,000 clones, about four fifths of which are singletons. This rearrangement joins TRBV4-1 to TRBJ2-7; 7 bases align to TRBD2. The source of this sequence is a woman in her 50s in good health and CMV-seropositive. Sequencing input: PBMCs. In DNA form, the CDR3 reads TGCGCCAGCAGCCAAGATGAGAGAACCGGGAGGAGTAAAGACGAGCAGTACTTC. Translating it yields CASSQDERTGRSKDEQYF.